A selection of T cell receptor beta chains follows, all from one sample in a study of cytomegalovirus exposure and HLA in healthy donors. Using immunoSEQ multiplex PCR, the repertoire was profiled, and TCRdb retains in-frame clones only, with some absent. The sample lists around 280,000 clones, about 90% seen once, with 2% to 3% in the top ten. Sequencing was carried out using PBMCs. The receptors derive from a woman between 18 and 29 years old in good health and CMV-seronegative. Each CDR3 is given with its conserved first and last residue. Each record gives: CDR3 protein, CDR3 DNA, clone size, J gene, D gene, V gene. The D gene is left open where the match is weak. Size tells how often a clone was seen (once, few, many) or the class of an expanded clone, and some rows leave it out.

CASRIQRGGYNEQFF | TGCGCCAGCAGGATCCAGCGGGGGGGCTACAATGAGCAGTTCTTC | - | TRBJ2-1 | TRBD2 | TRBV5-1
CASSAPLGTGSIEQFF | TGTGCCAGCAGCGCCCCCCTCGGTACAGGTTCAATCGAGCAGTTCTTC | - | TRBJ2-1 | - | TRBV9
CSVEADSFEAFF | TGCAGCGTTGAAGCGGACAGCTTCGAAGCTTTCTTT | once | TRBJ1-1 | - | TRBV29-1
CASSPFPGEAKNIQYF | TGTGCCAGCTCACCTTTCCCAGGGGAGGCCAAAAACATTCAGTACTTC | few | TRBJ2-4 | - | TRBV18
CSSSRGTGADPEPQHF | TGTTCCAGCAGCCGGGGGACAGGGGCCGACCCCGAGCCCCAGCATTTT | - | TRBJ1-5 | TRBD1 | TRBV7-9
CASSLNSGEQFF | TGTGCCAGTAGTTTAAATTCGGGGGAGCAGTTCTTC | - | TRBJ2-1 | - | TRBV19
CASSVQVPGANVLTF | TGTGCCAGCAGCGTCCAGGTCCCTGGGGCCAACGTCCTGACTTTC | - | TRBJ2-6 | - | TRBV7-3
CASSSSGGAVVTGELFF | TGTGCCAGCAGCTCGAGCGGGGGGGCCGTGGTCACCGGGGAGCTGTTTTTT | - | TRBJ2-2 | TRBD2 | TRBV7-6
CASSSRDTDTGELFF | TGTGCCAGCAGTTCCCGGGACACAGACACCGGGGAGCTGTTTTTT | - | TRBJ2-2 | - | TRBV27
CASSPPADSYEQYF | TGTGCCAGCTCACCACCCGCAGACAGCTACGAGCAGTACTTC | - | TRBJ2-7 | - | TRBV18
CASSASGGGNNEQFF | TGTGCCAGCAGCGCTAGCGGGGGGGGTAACAATGAGCAGTTCTTC | - | TRBJ2-1 | TRBD2 | TRBV9
CASSLAGGNSPLHF | TGTGCCAGCAGCTTAGCCGGGGGGAATTCACCCCTCCACTTT | - | TRBJ1-6 | - | TRBV7-9
CSSSYRDRSLYGYTF | TGTTCCAGCAGCTACCGGGACAGGAGTCTCTATGGCTACACCTTC | - | TRBJ1-2 | TRBD1 | TRBV7-9
CASSVTGYTEAFF | TGTGCCAGCAGCGTAACAGGGTACACTGAAGCTTTCTTT | - | TRBJ1-1 | - | TRBV7-6
CASSQGDTNYEQYF | TGTGCCAGCTCACAAGGGGACACGAACTACGAGCAGTACTTC | - | TRBJ2-7 | - | TRBV18
CASSPQTLKAFF | TGTGCCAGCAGCCCACAGACGCTCAAAGCTTTCTTT | - | TRBJ1-1 | - | TRBV7-2
CASSLGGLVSYGYTF | TGTGCCAGCAGCTTAGGAGGGTTAGTAAGCTATGGCTACACCTTC | - | TRBJ1-2 | - | TRBV5-4
CASNWGGTGELFF | TGTGCCAGCAATTGGGGGGGGACCGGGGAGCTGTTTTTT | - | TRBJ2-2 | TRBD2 | TRBV6-1
CASSPLSRQGETQYF | TGTGCCAGCAGCCCTCTCTCTAGACAGGGGGAGACCCAGTACTTC | - | TRBJ2-5 | TRBD1 | TRBV5-8
CASSLSVMAEQYF | TGTGCCAGCAGTTTAAGTGTCATGGCCGAGCAGTACTTC | - | TRBJ2-7 | - | TRBV27
CASSFRGIDEQYF | TGTGCCAGCAGCTTCAGGGGAATCGACGAGCAGTACTTC | - | TRBJ2-7 | - | TRBV5-4
CASSITGTTLRGQYF | TGCGCCAGCAGTATTACAGGGACCACCCTACGAGGGCAGTACTTC | few | TRBJ2-7 | - | TRBV10-2
CSVSTGDSYEQYF | TGCAGCGTCTCGACAGGGGACTCCTACGAGCAGTACTTC | - | TRBJ2-7 | TRBD1 | TRBV29-1
CAWSLRGLISSEAFF | TGTGCCTGGAGTCTCAGGGGGCTAATTTCTTCTGAAGCTTTCTTT | - | TRBJ1-1 | TRBD1 | TRBV30
CASSALQGASYGYTF | TGTGCCAGCAGTGCGCTACAGGGGGCTTCCTATGGCTACACCTTC | - | TRBJ1-2 | TRBD1 | TRBV6-1
CASSVTGTESYEQYF | TGTGCCAGCAGTGTGACAGGGACAGAGTCCTACGAGCAGTACTTC | - | TRBJ2-7 | TRBD1 | TRBV6-1
CSASWGPNQPQHF | TGCAGCGCCAGCTGGGGGCCCAATCAGCCCCAGCATTTT | - | TRBJ1-5 | - | TRBV29-1
CASRRTEQETQYF | TGTGCCAGCAGAAGGACAGAGCAAGAGACCCAGTACTTC | - | TRBJ2-5 | - | TRBV7-8
CASSQGTGVLMTEQFF | TGCGCCAGCAGCCAAGGGACAGGGGTCTTAATGACTGAGCAGTTCTTC | - | TRBJ2-1 | TRBD1 | TRBV4-1